The subject of this entry is one TCR beta chain. No antigen is known for it. These data belong to a study of T cell responses to AZD1222 COVID-19 vaccine. The assay was immunoSEQ multiplex PCR, and TCRdb's table has in-frame clones only and misses some. The table includes roughly 150,000 clones, about 91% detected once. Study-wide points: Donors, mostly white British, included more females; clonal diversity was possibly underestimated. Close to half of spike-specific TCRs reportedly recognize unmutated variant regions. The span of vaccine-associated CD4 TCRs extended across spike, with dominance at 160-218 and 743-854. Spike-specific TCR repertoires showed rising breadth and depth after two AZD1222 doses.

The TCR was taken from an adult in good health. The material sequenced was peripheral blood, taken on day 0 of AZD1222 vaccination.

CDR3 in amino acids: CASSWGFSGANVLTF. The CDR3, as DNA: TGTGCCAGCTCGTGGGGTTTTTCGGGGGCCAACGTCCTGACTTTC. The chain recombines TRBV19 with TRBJ2-6; D gene ambiguous. There are 15 residues in the CDR3. CDR1 and CDR2 from the germline V gene are LNHDA and SQIVND (reference sequence). The V end lost 9 bases, the J end lost 4 bases, and 16 bases lay between the germline ends.